What follows is one T cell receptor beta chain and its context. The data were produced by immunoSEQ multiplex PCR, yet TCRdb's version contains in-frame clones alone and is incomplete. This sample has a few hundred thousand clones, with more than 70% found just once. The data derive from a study of blood T cell repertoires in COVID-19. The CDR3 totals 14 residues. The V gene lost 8 bases and the J gene lost 6 bases, with 14 bases spanning the gap. The germline V gene encodes CDR1 SGHTA and CDR2 FQGNSA. The receptor comes from a woman aged 18-29 years who had recovered from COVID-19. What was sequenced was PBMCs or T cells enriched from blood (not recorded which). The gene calls are TRBV7-2 and TRBJ1-6; D not certain. The CDR3 loop reads CASRATYSNSPLHF. CDR3 DNA sequence: TGTGCCAGCCGAGCCACGTACAGTAATTCACCCCTCCACTTT. The full variable domain, completed using reference TRBV7-2 and TRBJ1-6, is GAGVSQSPSNKVTEKGKDVELRCDPISGHTALYWYRQSLGQGLEFLIYFQGNSAPDKSGLPSDRFSAERTGGSVSTLTIQRTQQEDSAVYLCASRATYSNSPLHFGNGTRLTVT.